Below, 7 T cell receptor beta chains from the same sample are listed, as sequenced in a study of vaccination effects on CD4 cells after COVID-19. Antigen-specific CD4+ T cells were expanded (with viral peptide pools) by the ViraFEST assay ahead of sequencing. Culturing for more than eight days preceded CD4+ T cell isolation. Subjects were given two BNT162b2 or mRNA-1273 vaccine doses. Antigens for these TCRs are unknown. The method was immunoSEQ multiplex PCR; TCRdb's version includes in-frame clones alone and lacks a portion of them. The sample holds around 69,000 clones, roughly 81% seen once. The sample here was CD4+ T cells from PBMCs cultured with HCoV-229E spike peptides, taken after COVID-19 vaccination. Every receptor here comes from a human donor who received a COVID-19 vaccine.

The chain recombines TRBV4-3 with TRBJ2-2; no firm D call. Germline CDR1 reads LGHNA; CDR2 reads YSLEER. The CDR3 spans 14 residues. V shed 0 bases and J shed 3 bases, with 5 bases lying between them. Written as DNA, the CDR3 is TGCGCCAGCAGCCAAGAACAGTACACCGGGGAGCTGTTTTTT. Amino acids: CASSQEQYTGELFF.

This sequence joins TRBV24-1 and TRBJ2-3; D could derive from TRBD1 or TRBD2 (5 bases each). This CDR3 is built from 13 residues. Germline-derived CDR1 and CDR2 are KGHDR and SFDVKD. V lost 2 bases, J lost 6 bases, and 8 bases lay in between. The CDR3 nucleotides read TGTGCCACCAGTGATTCTGGGACCGATACGCAGTATTTT. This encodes CATSDSGTDTQYF.

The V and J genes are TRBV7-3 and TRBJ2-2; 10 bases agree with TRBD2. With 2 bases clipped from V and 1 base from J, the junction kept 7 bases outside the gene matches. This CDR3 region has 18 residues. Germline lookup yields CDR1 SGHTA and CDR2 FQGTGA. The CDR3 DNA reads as TGTGCCAGCAGCTTACGGCTAGCGGGGGCCGTGAACACCGGGGAGCTGTTTTTT. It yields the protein CASSLRLAGAVNTGELFF.

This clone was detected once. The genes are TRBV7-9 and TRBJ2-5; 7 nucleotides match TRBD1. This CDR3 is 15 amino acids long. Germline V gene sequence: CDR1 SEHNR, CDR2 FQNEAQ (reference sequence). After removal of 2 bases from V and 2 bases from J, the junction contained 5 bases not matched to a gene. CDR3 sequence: CASSLLRGIQETQYF. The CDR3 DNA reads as TGTGCCAGCAGCTTACTCAGGGGGATTCAAGAGACCCAGTACTTC.

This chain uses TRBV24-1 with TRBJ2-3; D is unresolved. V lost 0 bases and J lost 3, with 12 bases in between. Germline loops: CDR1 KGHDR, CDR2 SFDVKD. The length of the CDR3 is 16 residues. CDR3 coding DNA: TGTGCCACCAGTGATTTGGGGGTAGGGAATACAGATACGCAGTATTTT. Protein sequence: CATSDLGVGNTDTQYF.

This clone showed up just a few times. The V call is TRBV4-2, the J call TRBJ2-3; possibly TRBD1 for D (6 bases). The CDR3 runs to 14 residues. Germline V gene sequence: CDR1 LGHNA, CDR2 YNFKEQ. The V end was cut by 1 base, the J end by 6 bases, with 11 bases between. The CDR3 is CASSQVQGPDTQYF. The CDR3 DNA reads TGTGCCAGCAGCCAAGTCCAGGGGCCGGATACGCAGTATTTT.

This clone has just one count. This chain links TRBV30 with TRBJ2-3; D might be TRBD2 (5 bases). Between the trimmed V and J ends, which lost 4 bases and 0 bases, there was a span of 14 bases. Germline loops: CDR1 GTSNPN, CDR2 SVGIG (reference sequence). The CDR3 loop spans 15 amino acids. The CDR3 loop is CAWIVFGGSTDTQYF. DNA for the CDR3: TGTGCCTGGATTGTTTTTGGCGGGAGCACAGATACGCAGTATTTT.